These 31 T cell receptor beta chains came from one sample sequenced in a study of cytomegalovirus exposure and HLA in healthy donors. The primer mix had 60 Vbeta and 13 Jbeta primers. The method was immunoSEQ multiplex PCR; TCRdb's version includes in-frame clones alone and lacks a portion of them. The data show about 130,000 clones, roughly 70% seen once. The sequenced sample consisted of PBMCs. The receptor set was obtained from a woman aged 55 to 70 in good health and CMV-seropositive.

V gene TRBV13 combines with J gene TRBJ2-7; 9 nucleotides agree with TRBD1. The CDR3 extends over 17 amino acids. Germline V gene sequence: CDR1 PRHDT, CDR2 FYEKMQ (reference sequence). After removal of 1 base from V and 2 bases from J, the junction contained 9 bases not matched to a gene. For the CDR3, the DNA is TGTGCCAGCAGCTTAGAGAGACGGGACAGGGCTCCCTACGAGCAGTACTTC. It translates to CASSLERRDRAPYEQYF.

This chain joins TRBV9 and TRBJ1-2, with D possibly matching TRBD1 (6 bases). The CDR3 contains 17 residues. The V gene's germline CDR1 is SGDLS and CDR2 YYNGEE. Trimming pared 0 bases from V and 4 bases from J, leaving 19 bases between. The CDR3 DNA reads TGTGCCAGCAGCGTAGCTAATACAGGGCCAGGCGCCTATGGCTACACCTTC. This translates into CASSVANTGPGAYGYTF.

Worth noting for this clone: One end of the junction varies from germline; a read error may be responsible. The gene calls are TRBV2 and TRBJ1-1, with D perhaps TRBD1 (5 bases). This CDR3 spans 15 amino acids. Germline V gene data show CDR1 as SNHLY and CDR2 as FYNNEI. The CDR3, as DNA: TGTGCCAGCAGTGATCCAGGGTGGAAGAACTCTGAAGCTTTCTTT. This gives the protein CASSDPGWKNSEAFF.

In regard to this clone: The germline gene is not matched at one end of the junction; a read error may be the cause. The V and J genes are TRBV5-4 and TRBJ1-2; D is uncertain. The CDR3 contains 12 residues. Germline CDR1 reads SGHNT; CDR2 reads YYREEE (reference sequence). DNA of the CDR3: TGTGCCAGCAGCTTCGGAGGTCCGGGAAACTCATTC. This gives the protein CASSFGGPGNSF.

Only a few counts were recorded for this clone. The chain recombines TRBV29-1 with TRBJ2-1, with a weak D call TRBD1 (5 bases). CDR1 SQVTM and CDR2 ANQGSEA come from the germline V gene. V lost 4 bases to trimming and J lost 0 bases, with 13 bases between them. The CDR3 sequence is 15 residues long. CDR3 region: CSVGGLVSSYNEQFF. CDR3 in DNA: TGCAGCGTTGGGGGCCTGGTGAGCTCCTACAATGAGCAGTTCTTC.

The V and J genes are TRBV2 and TRBJ1-5; perhaps TRBD1 as D (5 bases). The CDR3 runs 13 residues. Trimming left V 6 bases short and J 1 base short, with 7 bases between. Germline V lookup: CDR1 SNHLY, CDR2 FYNNEI. The CDR3 DNA reads as TGTGCCAGCAGAACAGGAAGCAATCAGCCCCAGCATTTT. Translating gives CASRTGSNQPQHF.

This clone was picked up one time. The chain links TRBV27 to TRBJ2-7, with 9 bases fitting TRBD2. CDR3 length: 16 residues. Germline V CDR1 and CDR2: MNHEY, SMNVEV (reference sequence). The V and J ends lost 10 bases and 4 bases, in that order; junction bases with no gene match: 17. The CDR3 nucleotides read TGTGCCACTCGACCGACGGTTCTAGCGGGATATTACGAGCAGTACTTC. Its protein is CATRPTVLAGYYEQYF.

This chain links TRBV11-3 with TRBJ2-1; 7 bases align to TRBD1. V trimming: 1 base; J trimming: 2 bases; junction bases outside the gene matches: 2. The germline CDR1 and CDR2 sequences are SGHNT and YENEEA. The CDR3 consists of 15 residues. The CDR3 coding sequence is TGTGCCAGCAGCTTAGGGCAGGGGGCCTACAATGAGCAGTTCTTC. As protein: CASSLGQGAYNEQFF.

In its sample, this clone was seen once. The genes are TRBV28 and TRBJ1-1; D is undetermined. V gave up 5 bases and J gave up 11 bases, with 12 bases separating them. Germline lookup yields CDR1 MDHEN and CDR2 SYDVKM. CDR3 size: 11 residues. DNA of the CDR3: TGTGCCAGCAGTCCCCGAGATGAGGCTTTCTTT. It codes for CASSPRDEAFF.

J is TRBJ1-5 and V is TRBV28; 9 bases map to TRBD1. This CDR3 spans 12 amino acids. Germline-derived CDR1 and CDR2 are MDHEN and SYDVKM. With V trimmed by 6 bases and J by 6 bases, 0 bases remained unmatched. The DNA for the CDR3 is TGTGCCAGCAGGACAGGGGGTCAGCCCCAGCATTTT. This encodes CASRTGGQPQHF.

This clone was seen a handful of times. The same CDR3 arises from other DNA sequences in this sample as well. The chain joins TRBV27 to TRBJ1-2, with D possibly TRBD1 on 5 matching bases. V lost 6 bases and J 0 bases, leaving 8 bases between the germline ends. The CDR3 is 13 amino acids. CDR1 and CDR2 from the germline V gene are MNHEY and SMNVEV (reference sequence). CDR3 in DNA: TGTGCCAGCAGACCGACAGCTAACTATGGCTACACCTTC. This codes for CASRPTANYGYTF.

The chain carries TRBV10-2 and TRBJ1-3; TRBD1 aligns across 8 bases. The V segment lost 7 bases and the J segment 0 bases; nucleotides outside the gene matches: 2. Germline CDR1 reads WSHSY; CDR2 reads SAAADI. This CDR3 has 14 amino acids. DNA of the CDR3: TGCGCCAGCACCACAGGGGGCTCTGGAAACACCATATATTTT. Protein: CASTTGGSGNTIYF.

The chain joins TRBV9 to TRBJ2-3, with TRBD1 matching 10 bases. With V trimmed by 5 bases and J by 1 base, 4 bases remained unmatched. The CDR3 is 15 residues long. The germline V gene encodes CDR1 SGDLS and CDR2 YYNGEE. The CDR3 protein is CASSTGTGGTDTQYF. CDR3 sequence (DNA): TGTGCCAGCAGTACCGGGACAGGGGGCACAGATACGCAGTATTTT.

This chain connects TRBV6-5 to TRBJ1-2; D remains unclear. The CDR3 length is 13 residues. The germline V gene has CDR1 MNHEY and CDR2 SVGAGI. V lost 5 bases to trimming and J lost 1 base, with 8 bases between them. The CDR3 here is CASSKADNYGYTF. As DNA, the CDR3 is TGTGCCAGCAGTAAAGCCGATAACTATGGCTACACCTTC.

The rearrangement uses TRBV28 and TRBJ2-2; D ambiguous. This CDR3 is built from 14 residues. The germline CDR1 and CDR2 sequences are MDHEN and SYDVKM. Trimming took off 2 bases at V and 0 bases at J, with 4 bases between the two ends. CDR3 loop: CASSLGANTGELFF. DNA of the CDR3: TGTGCCAGCAGTTTAGGAGCGAACACCGGGGAGCTGTTTTTT.

Only a few counts were recorded for this clone. The chain carries TRBV5-6 and TRBJ1-5; D call uncertain. Trimming cost V 0 bases and J 0 bases, with 4 bases left between them. The CDR3 spans 14 residues. Looked up from germline, CDR1 is SGHDT and CDR2 is YYEEEE. CDR3 coding DNA: TGTGCCAGCAGCTTGGGGGCTAGCAATCAGCCCCAGCATTTT. It encodes CASSLGASNQPQHF.

The V gene is TRBV27, the J gene TRBJ2-5; the D gene is possibly TRBD1 (6 bases). TRBJ2-7 explains the end of the DNA better; the J call may be wrong. Germline V gives CDR1 MNHEY, CDR2 SMNVEV (reference sequence). The CDR3 sequence is 12 residues long. The CDR3 spells CASSPTGPEQYF. CDR3 DNA: TGTGCCAGCAGCCCTACAGGGCCCGAGCAGTACTTC.

The chain has TRBV6-5 and TRBJ2-6, with D maybe TRBD1 (5 bases). Germline V gives CDR1 MNHEY, CDR2 SVGAGI. The CDR3 runs 15 residues. Trimming removed 2 bases from V and 0 bases from J, with 5 bases in between. The CDR3 region is CASSYDSSGANVLTF. The CDR3 region has the DNA TGTGCCAGCAGTTACGACAGCTCTGGGGCCAACGTCCTGACTTTC.

Points on this clone: This sample includes further DNA sequences coding for the same CDR3. The chain is built from TRBV28 and TRBJ1-2; TRBD1 aligns across 12 bases. With V trimmed by 4 bases and J by 3 bases, 3 bases remained unmatched. The CDR3 runs 15 residues. The germline gives CDR1 MDHEN, CDR2 SYDVKM. As DNA, the CDR3 is TGTGCCAGCAGTTCCGGGACAGGGGGCGACTATGGCTACACCTTC. As protein: CASSSGTGGDYGYTF.

This chain connects TRBV5-1 to TRBJ2-1, with 8 positions matching TRBD1. The CDR3 totals 14 residues. Germline V gives CDR1 SGHRS, CDR2 YFSETQ. With 2 bases clipped from V and 9 bases from J, the junction kept 7 bases outside the gene matches. CDR3 DNA sequence: TGCGCCAGCAGCTTCGGACAGGGACGGGTTGAGCAGTTCTTC. Its translation: CASSFGQGRVEQFF.

V is TRBV5-1 and J is TRBJ2-3; no firm D call. Germline V gene data show CDR1 as SGHRS and CDR2 as YFSETQ. The CDR3 is 13 residues long. V was cut by 4 bases and J by 1 base, with 7 bases left in between. The CDR3 region is CASSTQGTDTQYF. DNA for the CDR3: TGCGCCAGCAGCACACAAGGCACAGATACGCAGTATTTT.

This clone has a handful of counts. The chain has TRBV30 and TRBJ1-4, with 8 bases aligning to TRBD1. V gave up 3 bases and J gave up 4 bases; unmatched junction bases: 7. This CDR3 comprises 15 residues. Germline assignment: CDR1 GTSNPN and CDR2 SVGIG (reference sequence). The CDR3 region is CAWSHGGQVNEKLFF. CDR3 in DNA: TGTGCCTGGAGCCACGGGGGACAGGTTAATGAAAAACTGTTTTTT.

This clone was seen once. The chain recombines TRBV5-8 with TRBJ1-1, with 7 bases that match TRBD1. Germline-derived CDR1 and CDR2 are SGHTS and YDEGEE. Trimming at V came to 0 bases and at J to 9 bases, leaving 8 bases not matched to a gene. This CDR3 comprises 14 residues. The CDR3 loop is CASSLGDRYTQAFF. DNA for the CDR3: TGTGCCAGCAGCTTGGGGGACAGATATACTCAAGCTTTCTTT.

The rearrangement joins TRBV5-4 to TRBJ1-3; D may be TRBD1 (5 bases). Germline V gene sequence: CDR1 SGHNT, CDR2 YYREEE (reference sequence). CDR3 length: 13 residues. V shed 6 bases and J shed 4 bases, with 11 bases lying between them. This CDR3 is CASTPGDGNTIYF. CDR3 nucleotide sequence: TGTGCCAGCACCCCGGGGGACGGAAACACCATATATTTT.

The CDR3 protein is CASTPFPGQGAHEQYF. CDR3 DNA sequence: TGTGCCAGCACCCCTTTCCCCGGACAGGGGGCGCACGAGCAGTACTTC. V gene TRBV27 combines with J gene TRBJ2-7, with TRBD1 matching 11 bases. Germline trimming cut 7 bases from V and 5 bases from J; bases unmatched to any gene: 13. The CDR3 extends over 16 amino acids. CDR1 and CDR2 from the germline V gene are MNHEY and SMNVEV (reference sequence).

This chain connects TRBV7-7 to TRBJ2-2, with 10 bases matching TRBD2. The V and J ends lost 1 base and 2 bases, in that order; junction bases with no gene match: 4. CDR3 length: 17 amino acids. Germline CDR1 SSHAT, CDR2 FNYEAQ (reference sequence). The CDR3 DNA is TGTGCCAGCAGCTTAGTACCTAGCGGGAGAAACACCGGGGAGCTGTTTTTT. This codes for CASSLVPSGRNTGELFF.

The gene calls are TRBV9 and TRBJ2-3; 8 bases fit TRBD2. The CDR3 runs to 17 residues. Germline-derived CDR1 and CDR2 are SGDLS and YYNGEE. Trimming cost V 0 bases and J 4 bases; bases outside gene matches: 10. CDR3 bases: TGTGCCAGCAGCGTAGGGATGAGCGGGAGTGTGGCAGATACGCAGTATTTT. Protein product: CASSVGMSGSVADTQYF.

The chain has TRBV5-1 and TRBJ1-3; D gene uncertain. Germline V CDR1 and CDR2: SGHRS, YFSETQ. The CDR3 loop spans 13 amino acids. The V end lost 4 bases, the J end lost 4 bases, and 9 bases lay between the germline ends. CDR3 DNA sequence: TGCGCCAGCAGCCAGACGGGAGGAAACACCATATATTTT. Amino acids: CASSQTGGNTIYF.

This rearrangement joins TRBV5-1 to TRBJ2-2; 11 bases line up with TRBD2. J gave up 4 bases and V 3 bases, and 2 bases lay outside the gene matches. The germline V gene has CDR1 SGHRS and CDR2 YFSETQ. The CDR3 covers 15 residues. CDR3 sequence: CASSYGTSGTGELFF. CDR3 DNA: TGCGCCAGCAGCTACGGGACTAGCGGCACCGGGGAGCTGTTTTTT.

This clone was picked up a small number of times. The chain combines TRBV25-1 with TRBJ1-3, with 7 nucleotides matching TRBD1. The CDR3 consists of 14 residues. Looked up from germline, CDR1 is MGHDK and CDR2 is SYGVNS. The J segment lost 4 bases and the V segment lost 8 bases, leaving 8 bases of the junction unmatched. CDR3 nucleotides: TGTGCCAGCGGTAATACGGGACAGGGAAACACCATATATTTT. Encoded protein: CASGNTGQGNTIYF.

The V and J genes are TRBV28 and TRBJ1-1, with 9 bases aligning to TRBD1. V dropped 6 bases and J dropped 4; count of bases not matched to a gene: 12. The CDR3 consists of 16 residues. Germline V gene lookup returns CDR1 MDHEN and CDR2 SYDVKM. CDR3 coding DNA: TGTGCCAGCAGCCGGCCCGGGACAGGGCTCCCCACTGAAGCTTTCTTT. Encoded protein: CASSRPGTGLPTEAFF.